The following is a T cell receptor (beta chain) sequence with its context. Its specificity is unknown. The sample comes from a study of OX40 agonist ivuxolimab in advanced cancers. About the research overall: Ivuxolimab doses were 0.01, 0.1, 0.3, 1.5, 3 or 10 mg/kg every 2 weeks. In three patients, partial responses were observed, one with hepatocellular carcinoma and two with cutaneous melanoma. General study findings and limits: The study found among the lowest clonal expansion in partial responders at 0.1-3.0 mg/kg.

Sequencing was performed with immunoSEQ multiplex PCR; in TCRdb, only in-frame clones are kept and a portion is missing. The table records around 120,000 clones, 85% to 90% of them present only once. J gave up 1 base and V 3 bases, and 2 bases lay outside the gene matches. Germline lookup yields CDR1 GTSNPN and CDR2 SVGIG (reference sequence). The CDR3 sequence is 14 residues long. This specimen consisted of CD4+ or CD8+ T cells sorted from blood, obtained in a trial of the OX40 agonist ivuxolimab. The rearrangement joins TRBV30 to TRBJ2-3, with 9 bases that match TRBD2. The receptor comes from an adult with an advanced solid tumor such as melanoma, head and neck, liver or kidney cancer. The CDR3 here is CAWSLAGGTDTQYF. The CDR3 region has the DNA TGTGCCTGGAGCTTAGCGGGGGGCACAGATACGCAGTATTTT.